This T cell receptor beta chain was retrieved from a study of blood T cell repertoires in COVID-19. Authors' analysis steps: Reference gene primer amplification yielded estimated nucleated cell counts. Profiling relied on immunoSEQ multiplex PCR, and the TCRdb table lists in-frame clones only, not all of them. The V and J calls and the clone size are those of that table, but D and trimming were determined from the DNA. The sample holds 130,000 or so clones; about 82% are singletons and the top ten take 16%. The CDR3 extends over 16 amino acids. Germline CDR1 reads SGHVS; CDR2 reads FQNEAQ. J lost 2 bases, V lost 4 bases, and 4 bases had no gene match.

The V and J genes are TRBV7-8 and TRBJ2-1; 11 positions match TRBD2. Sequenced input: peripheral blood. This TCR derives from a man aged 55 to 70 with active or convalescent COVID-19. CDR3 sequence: CASSWSTSGTYNEQFF. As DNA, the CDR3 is TGTGCCAGCAGCTGGTCGACTAGCGGGACCTACAATGAGCAGTTCTTC.